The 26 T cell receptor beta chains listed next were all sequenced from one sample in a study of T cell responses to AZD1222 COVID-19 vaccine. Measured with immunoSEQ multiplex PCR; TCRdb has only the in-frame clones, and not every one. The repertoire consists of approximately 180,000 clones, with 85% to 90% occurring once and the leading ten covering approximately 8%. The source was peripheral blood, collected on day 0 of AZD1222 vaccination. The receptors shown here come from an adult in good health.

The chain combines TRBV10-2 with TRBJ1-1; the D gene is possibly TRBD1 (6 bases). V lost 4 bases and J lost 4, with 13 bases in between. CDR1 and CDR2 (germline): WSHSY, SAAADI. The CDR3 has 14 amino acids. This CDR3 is CASSGEGGPTEAFF. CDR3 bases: TGCGCCAGCAGTGGTGAGGGGGGGCCCACTGAAGCTTTCTTT.

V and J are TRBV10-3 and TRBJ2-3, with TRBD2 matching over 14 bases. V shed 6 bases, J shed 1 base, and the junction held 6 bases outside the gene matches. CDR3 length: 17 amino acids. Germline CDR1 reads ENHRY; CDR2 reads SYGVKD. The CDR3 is CAIRGTSGSPGTDTQYF. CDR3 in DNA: TGTGCCATCAGAGGGACTAGCGGGAGCCCAGGCACAGATACGCAGTATTTT.

CDR3 sequence (DNA): TGTGCCAGCAGCCATGGACAGGGGGCGTTCTTC. Its protein is CASSHGQGAFF. V is TRBV3-1 (or the pseudogene TRBV3-2) and J is TRBJ2-1; TRBD1 agrees at 11 bases. The junction had 1 base not matched to a gene; V was cut back by 3 bases and J by 15 bases. The CDR3 runs to 11 residues. Germline CDR1 LGHDT, CDR2 YNNKEL (reference sequence).

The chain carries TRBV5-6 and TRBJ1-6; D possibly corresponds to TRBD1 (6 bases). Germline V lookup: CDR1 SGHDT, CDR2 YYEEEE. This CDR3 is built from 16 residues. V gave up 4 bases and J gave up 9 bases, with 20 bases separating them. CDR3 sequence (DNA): TGTGCCAGCAGCCCTGCGACAGGTCAGCCGAGTTCACCCCTCCACTTT. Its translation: CASSPATGQPSSPLHF.

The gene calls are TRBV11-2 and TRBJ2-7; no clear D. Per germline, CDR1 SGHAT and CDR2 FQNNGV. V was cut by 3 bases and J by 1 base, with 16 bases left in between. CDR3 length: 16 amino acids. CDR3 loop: CASSFEASPYSYEQYF. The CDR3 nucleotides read TGTGCCAGCAGCTTCGAGGCGTCCCCTTATTCCTACGAGCAGTACTTC.

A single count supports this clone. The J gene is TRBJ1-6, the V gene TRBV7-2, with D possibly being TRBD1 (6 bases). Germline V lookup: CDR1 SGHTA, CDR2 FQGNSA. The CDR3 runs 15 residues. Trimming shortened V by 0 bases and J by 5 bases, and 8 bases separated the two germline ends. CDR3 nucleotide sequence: TGTGCCAGCAGCTTAGCAGGGGGTGATAATTCACCCCTCCACTTT. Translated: CASSLAGGDNSPLHF. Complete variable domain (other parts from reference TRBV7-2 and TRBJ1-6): GAGVSQSPSNKVTEKGKDVELRCDPISGHTALYWYRQSLGQGLEFLIYFQGNSAPDKSGLPSDRFSAERTGGSVSTLTIQRTQQEDSAVYLCASSLAGGDNSPLHFGNGTRLTVT.

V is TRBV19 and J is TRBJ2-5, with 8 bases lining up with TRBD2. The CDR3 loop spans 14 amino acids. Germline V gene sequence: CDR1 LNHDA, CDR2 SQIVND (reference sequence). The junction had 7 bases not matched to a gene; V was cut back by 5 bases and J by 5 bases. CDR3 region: CASSLQAGVETQYF. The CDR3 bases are TGTGCCAGTAGTCTCCAAGCGGGGGTGGAGACCCAGTACTTC. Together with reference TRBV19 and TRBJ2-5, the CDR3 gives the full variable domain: DGGITQSPKYLFRKEGQNVTLSCEQNLNHDAMYWYRQDPGQGLRLIYYSQIVNDFQKGDIAEGYSVSREKKESFPLTVTSAQKNPTAFYLCASSLQAGVETQYFGPGTRLLVL.

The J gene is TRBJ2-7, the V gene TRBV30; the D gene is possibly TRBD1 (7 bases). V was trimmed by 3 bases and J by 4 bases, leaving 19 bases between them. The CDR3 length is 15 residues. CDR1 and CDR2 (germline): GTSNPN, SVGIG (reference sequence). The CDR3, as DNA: TGTGCCTGGAGACCACCGCGGGACAGCCTATACGAGCAGTACTTC. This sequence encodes CAWRPPRDSLYEQYF.

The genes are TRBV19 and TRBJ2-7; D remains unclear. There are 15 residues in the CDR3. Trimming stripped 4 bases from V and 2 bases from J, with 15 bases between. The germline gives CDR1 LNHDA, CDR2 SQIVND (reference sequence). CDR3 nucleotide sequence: TGTGCCAGTAGTAGTATATCGGACGGACCCTACGAGCAGTACTTC. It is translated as CASSSISDGPYEQYF.

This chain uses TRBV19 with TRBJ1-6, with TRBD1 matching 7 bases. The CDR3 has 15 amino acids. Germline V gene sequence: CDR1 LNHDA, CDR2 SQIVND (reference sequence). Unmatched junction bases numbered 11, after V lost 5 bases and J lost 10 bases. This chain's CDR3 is CASSARQGLRSPLHF. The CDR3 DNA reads TGTGCCAGTAGTGCGCGACAGGGATTAAGGTCACCCCTCCACTTT.

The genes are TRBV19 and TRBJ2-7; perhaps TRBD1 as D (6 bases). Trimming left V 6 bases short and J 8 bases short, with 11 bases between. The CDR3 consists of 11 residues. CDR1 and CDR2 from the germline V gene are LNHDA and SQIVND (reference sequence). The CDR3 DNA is TGTGCCAGTAGCCAAGGACAGCAGCAGTACTTC. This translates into CASSQGQQQYF.

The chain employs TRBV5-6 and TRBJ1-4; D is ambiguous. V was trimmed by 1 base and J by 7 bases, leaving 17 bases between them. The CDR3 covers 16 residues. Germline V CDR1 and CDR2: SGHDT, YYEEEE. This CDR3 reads CASSLIIGRSGEKLFF. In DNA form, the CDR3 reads TGTGCCAGCAGCTTGATTATTGGTAGGTCGGGTGAAAAACTGTTTTTT.

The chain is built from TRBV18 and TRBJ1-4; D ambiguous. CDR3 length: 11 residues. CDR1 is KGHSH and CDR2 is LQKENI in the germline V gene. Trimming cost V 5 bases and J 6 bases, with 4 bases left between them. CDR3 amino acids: CASSRDEKLFF. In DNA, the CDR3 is TGTGCCAGCTCAAGGGATGAAAAACTGTTTTTT.

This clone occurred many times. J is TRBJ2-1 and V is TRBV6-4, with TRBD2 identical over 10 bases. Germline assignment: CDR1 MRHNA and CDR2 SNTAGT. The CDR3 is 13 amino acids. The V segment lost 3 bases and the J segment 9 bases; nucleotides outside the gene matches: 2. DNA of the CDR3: TGTGCCAGCAGTGATCGACTAGCGGGTGAGCAGTTCTTC. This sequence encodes CASSDRLAGEQFF.

The CDR3 is CATSDLILAGVKYEQYF. In DNA form, the CDR3 reads TGTGCCACCAGTGATTTAATTCTAGCGGGGGTAAAGTACGAGCAGTACTTC. This chain connects TRBV24-1 to TRBJ2-7, with 10 bases identical to TRBD2. The CDR3 extends over 17 amino acids. The V segment lost 1 base and the J segment 4 bases; nucleotides outside the gene matches: 9. CDR1 is KGHDR and CDR2 is SFDVKD in the germline V gene.

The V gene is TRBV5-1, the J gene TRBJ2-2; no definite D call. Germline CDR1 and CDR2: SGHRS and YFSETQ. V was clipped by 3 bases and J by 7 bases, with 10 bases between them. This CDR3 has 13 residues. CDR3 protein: CASSSLYFGELFF. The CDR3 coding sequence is TGCGCCAGCAGCTCGCTCTACTTCGGGGAGCTGTTTTTT. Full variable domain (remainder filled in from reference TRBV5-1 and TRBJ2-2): KAGVTQTPRYLIKTRGQQVTLSCSPISGHRSVSWYQQTPGQGLQFLFEYFSETQRNKGNFPGRFSGRQFSNSRSEMNVSTLELGDSALYLCASSSLYFGELFFGEGSRLTVL.

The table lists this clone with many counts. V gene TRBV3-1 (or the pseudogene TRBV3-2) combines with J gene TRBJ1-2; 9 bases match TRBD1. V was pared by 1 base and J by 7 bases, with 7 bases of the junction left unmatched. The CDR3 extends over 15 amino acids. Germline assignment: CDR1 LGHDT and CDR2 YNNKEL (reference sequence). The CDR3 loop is CASSQGQGGFSGYTF. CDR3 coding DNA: TGTGCCAGCAGCCAAGGACAGGGGGGATTTAGTGGCTACACCTTC.

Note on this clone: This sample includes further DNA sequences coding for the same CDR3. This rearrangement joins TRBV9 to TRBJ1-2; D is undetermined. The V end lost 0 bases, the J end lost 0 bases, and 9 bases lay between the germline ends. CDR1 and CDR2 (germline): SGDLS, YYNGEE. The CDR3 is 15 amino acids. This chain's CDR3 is CASSVGAAANYGYTF. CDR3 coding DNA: TGTGCCAGCAGCGTAGGGGCAGCAGCTAACTATGGCTACACCTTC.

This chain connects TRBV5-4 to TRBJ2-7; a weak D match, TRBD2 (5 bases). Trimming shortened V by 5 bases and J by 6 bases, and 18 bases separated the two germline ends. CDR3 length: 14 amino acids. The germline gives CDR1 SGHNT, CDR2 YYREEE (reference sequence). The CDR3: CASREEIAISEQYF. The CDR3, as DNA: TGTGCCAGCAGGGAGGAGATCGCTATCTCCGAGCAGTACTTC.

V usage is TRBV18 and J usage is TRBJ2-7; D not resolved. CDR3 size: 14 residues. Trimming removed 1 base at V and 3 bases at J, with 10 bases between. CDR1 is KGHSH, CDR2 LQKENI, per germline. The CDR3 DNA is TGTGCCAGCTCACCACAATTGGAGAACTACGAGCAGTACTTC. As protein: CASSPQLENYEQYF.

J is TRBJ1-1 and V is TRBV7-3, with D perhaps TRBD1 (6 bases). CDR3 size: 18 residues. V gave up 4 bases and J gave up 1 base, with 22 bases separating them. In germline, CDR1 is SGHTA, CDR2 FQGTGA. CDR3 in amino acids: CASSWSRGHLTRNTEAFF. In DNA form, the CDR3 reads TGTGCCAGCAGCTGGTCCCGGGGACACCTAACGAGGAACACTGAAGCTTTCTTT.

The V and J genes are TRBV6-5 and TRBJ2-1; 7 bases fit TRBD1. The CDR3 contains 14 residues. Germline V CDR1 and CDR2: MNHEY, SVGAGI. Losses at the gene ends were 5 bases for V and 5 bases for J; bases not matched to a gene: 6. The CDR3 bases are TGTGCCAGCAGTCTACAGGGGACGGACAATGAGCAGTTCTTC. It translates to CASSLQGTDNEQFF.

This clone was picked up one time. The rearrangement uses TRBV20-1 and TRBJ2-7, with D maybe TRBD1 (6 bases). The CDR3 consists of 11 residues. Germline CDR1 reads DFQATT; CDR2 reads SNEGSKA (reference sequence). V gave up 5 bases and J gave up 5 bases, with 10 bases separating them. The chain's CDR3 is CSAVDSHEQYF. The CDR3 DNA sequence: TGCAGTGCTGTGGACAGTCACGAGCAGTACTTC.

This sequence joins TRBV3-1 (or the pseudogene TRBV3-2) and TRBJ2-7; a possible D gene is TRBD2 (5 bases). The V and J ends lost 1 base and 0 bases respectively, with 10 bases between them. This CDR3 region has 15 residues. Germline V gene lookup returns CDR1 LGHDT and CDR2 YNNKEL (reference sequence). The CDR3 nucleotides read TGTGCCAGCAGCCAAGGCGAGGGTCTCTCCTACGAGCAGTACTTC. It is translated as CASSQGEGLSYEQYF.

The DNA for the CDR3 is TGCGCCAGCAGTGACTTGCGGAGCTCCTACAATGAGCAGTTCTTC. It yields the protein CASSDLRSSYNEQFF. This chain connects TRBV10-2 to TRBJ2-1; no reliable D call. From germline, CDR1 is WSHSY and CDR2 SAAADI. The CDR3 length is 15 residues. Trimming cost V 3 bases and J 0 bases, with 9 bases left between them.

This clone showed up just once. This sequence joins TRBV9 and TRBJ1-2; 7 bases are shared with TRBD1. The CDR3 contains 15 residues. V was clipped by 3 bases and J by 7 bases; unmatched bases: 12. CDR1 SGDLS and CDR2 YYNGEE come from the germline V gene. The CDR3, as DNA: TGTGCCAGCAGCGCCGACAGGGCTTTAGGTTTTGGCTACACCTTC. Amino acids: CASSADRALGFGYTF.